Below, 2 T cell receptor beta chains from the same sample are listed, as sequenced in a study of blood T cell repertoires in COVID-19. TCRdb's copy holds only in-frame clones and misses some; the assay was immunoSEQ multiplex PCR. This table holds around 100,000 clones, 86% found once. The specimen was peripheral blood. The receptors originated from a man aged 80 or over with acute or convalescent COVID-19.

The chain recombines TRBV30 with TRBJ1-2, with 7 bases aligning to TRBD1. V trimming: 4 bases; J trimming: 1 base; junction bases outside the gene matches: 6. The germline V gene encodes CDR1 GTSNPN and CDR2 SVGIG (reference sequence). The CDR3 consists of 14 residues. CDR3 amino acids: CAWTGTVNNYGYTF. The CDR3 region has the DNA TGTGCCTGGACCGGGACAGTGAATAACTATGGCTACACCTTC.

The chain is built from TRBV5-1 and TRBJ1-2; 7 bases align to TRBD1. V lost 2 bases, J lost 8 bases, and 9 bases stayed unmatched. The length of the CDR3 is 14 residues. Germline assignment: CDR1 SGHRS and CDR2 YFSETQ. The CDR3 spells CASSFVGTAGGYTF. CDR3 nucleotide sequence: TGCGCCAGCAGCTTTGTGGGGACAGCTGGAGGCTACACCTTC.